The next 9 T cell receptor beta chains were all read from a single sample in a study of breast tumors, draining lymph nodes, adjacent tissues. TCRdb processed the multiplex PCR reads anew with MiXCR; each CDR3 protein has one entry. This sample has 140,000 or so distinct CDR3 sequences; about 33% occur once, and the top ten carry roughly 2.3%. Breast cancer patients provided tissue from their axillary draining lymph nodes. The specimen was axillary lymph node tissue. These receptors came from a female donor with breast cancer. Some clones in this sample may be carry-over from other donors' samples.

The genes are TRBV2 and TRBJ2-1, with 8 bases identical to TRBD1. This CDR3 spans 14 amino acids. V trimming: 6 bases; J trimming: 3 bases; junction bases outside the gene matches: 4. Germline CDR1 is SNHLY and CDR2 is FYNNEI. DNA for the CDR3: TGTGCCAGCAGGGGGACAGGCGTCTACAATGAGCAGTTCTTC. Protein sequence: CASRGTGVYNEQFF.

V usage is TRBV7-9 and J usage is TRBJ1-3, with TRBD1 as a possible D gene (6 bases). Trimming removed 5 bases from V and 2 bases from J, with 10 bases in between. Per germline, CDR1 SEHNR and CDR2 FQNEAQ (reference sequence). The CDR3 is made up of 14 amino acids. CDR3 bases: TGTGCCAGCAGCCCCGGACAGACTGGAAACACCATATATTTT. It specifies CASSPGQTGNTIYF.

This chain connects TRBV10-3 to TRBJ2-5; D uncertain. V was pared by 7 bases and J by 9 bases, with 18 bases between. This CDR3 comprises 13 residues. Germline V gives CDR1 ENHRY, CDR2 SYGVKD. CDR3 bases: TGTGCCATCACGGCAGATAGCAATCAGCCCCAGTACTTC. Translating it yields CAITADSNQPQYF.

This clonotype was counted ten times or more. The chain couples TRBV5-5 to TRBJ2-7; no definite D call. Germline CDR1 reads SGHKS; CDR2 reads YYEKEE (reference sequence). V lost 6 bases, J lost 2 bases, and 18 bases lay in between. The CDR3 is 15 residues long. In nucleotides, the CDR3 is TGTGCCAGCATCCCTACGGTCGACCATACCTACGAGCAGTACTTC. Protein sequence: CASIPTVDHTYEQYF.

The chain uses TRBV9 and TRBJ2-3; 7 bases align to TRBD1. The germline V gene encodes CDR1 SGDLS and CDR2 YYNGEE. The CDR3 covers 18 residues. The V segment lost 2 bases and the J segment 1 base; nucleotides outside the gene matches: 13. In DNA, the CDR3 is TGTGCCAGCAGCGTGAGTAGCGATAGGGACAGAGGCACAGATACGCAGTATTTT. It is translated as CASSVSSDRDRGTDTQYF.

The chain carries TRBV27 and TRBJ1-1; a possible D gene is TRBD1 (6 bases). The V end was cut by 7 bases, the J end by 4 bases, with 16 bases between. This CDR3 is 14 amino acids long. CDR1 and CDR2 from the germline V gene are MNHEY and SMNVEV (reference sequence). CDR3 sequence (DNA): TGTGCCAGCAAATACCAGGGGCTCGTCACTGAAGCTTTCTTT. Translation: CASKYQGLVTEAFF.

This clonotype has ten or more counts. The V and J genes are TRBV30 and TRBJ2-5; no firm D call. The CDR3 is 12 amino acids. Germline V gene sequence: CDR1 GTSNPN, CDR2 SVGIG (reference sequence). V gave up 0 bases and J gave up 2 bases, with 4 bases separating them. The CDR3, as DNA: TGTGCCTGGAGTGTTCCTCAAGAGACCCAGTACTTC. This translates into CAWSVPQETQYF.

In its sample, this clonotype was seen many times. V and J are TRBV11-2 and TRBJ1-2; D is unresolved. V gave up 0 bases and J gave up 9 bases, with 11 bases separating them. Looked up from germline, CDR1 is SGHAT and CDR2 is FQNNGV. The CDR3 runs to 13 residues. The CDR3: CASSLDPLARYTF. Here the CDR3 DNA reads TGTGCCAGCAGCTTAGACCCCCTGGCCCGCTACACCTTC.

The chain carries TRBV20-1 and TRBJ1-2, with 9 bases identical to TRBD1. CDR1 DFQATT and CDR2 SNEGSKA come from the germline V gene (reference sequence). Trimming at V came to 3 bases and at J to 10 bases, leaving 6 bases not matched to a gene. The CDR3 runs to 12 residues. CDR3 region: CSASGQGKDYTF. DNA of the CDR3: TGCAGTGCTAGCGGACAGGGGAAGGACTACACCTTC.